These 11 T cell receptor beta chains were sequenced from one sample in a study of blood T cell repertoires in COVID-19. The data were produced by immunoSEQ multiplex PCR, yet TCRdb's version contains in-frame clones alone and is incomplete. The sample holds under 200,000 clones, about 88% seen once. Sequencing was carried out using peripheral blood. These receptors were obtained from a man in his late teens or twenties with acute or convalescent COVID-19.

The gene calls are TRBV7-8 and TRBJ2-7; 9 positions match TRBD1. CDR1 and CDR2 from the germline V gene are SGHVS and FQNEAQ. This CDR3 spans 14 amino acids. V shed 4 bases, J shed 2 bases, and the junction held 3 bases outside the gene matches. The CDR3 reads CASSSGQGTYEQYV. CDR3 in DNA: TGTGCCAGCAGCTCGGGACAGGGCACCTACGAGCAGTACGTC.

The chain links TRBV30 to TRBJ1-5, with TRBD1 matching over 10 bases. The CDR3 spans 16 residues. The ends lost 2 bases at V and 3 bases at J; junction bases unmatched: 7. CDR1 and CDR2 from the germline V gene are GTSNPN and SVGIG (reference sequence). In DNA, the CDR3 is TGTGCCTGGAGTTGGGCCGGGACAGGGGTCAATCAGCCCCAGCATTTT. Encoded protein: CAWSWAGTGVNQPQHF.

This chain connects TRBV15 to TRBJ2-6, with TRBD1 as a possible D gene (6 bases). The CDR3 consists of 18 residues. Trimming took 5 bases from V and 0 from J, leaving 17 bases between them. CDR1 and CDR2 (germline): LNHNV, YYDKDF (reference sequence). This CDR3 reads CATSPRAGVSSGANVLTF. The CDR3 bases are TGTGCCACCAGCCCCCGGGCAGGGGTCAGCTCTGGGGCCAACGTCCTGACTTTC.

The V call is TRBV7-9, the J call TRBJ2-7; no reliable D call. CDR1 is SEHNR and CDR2 is FQNEAQ in the germline V gene (reference sequence). This CDR3 comprises 13 residues. V gave up 5 bases and J gave up 0 bases, with 8 bases separating them. Here the CDR3 reads CASSATPSYEQYF. The DNA of the CDR3 is TGTGCCAGCAGCGCGACACCCTCCTACGAGCAGTACTTC. Looking up the rest from reference TRBV7-9 and TRBJ2-7 gives the full variable domain: DTGVSQNPRHKITKRGQNVTFRCDPISEHNRLYWYRQTLGQGPEFLTYFQNEAQLEKSRLLSDRFSAERPKGSFSTLEIQRTEQGDSAMYLCASSATPSYEQYFGPGTRLTVT.

The chain carries TRBV19 and TRBJ1-1, with TRBD1 matching 8 bases. The CDR3 totals 16 residues. V was clipped by 2 bases and J by 7 bases; unmatched bases: 12. Germline CDR1 LNHDA, CDR2 SQIVND (reference sequence). This CDR3 is CASSIRRLDRDFEAFF. The CDR3 DNA sequence: TGTGCCAGTAGTATACGCAGGTTGGACAGGGACTTTGAAGCTTTCTTT.

This chain links TRBV6-2 or TRBV6-3 with TRBJ2-1; TRBD2 agrees at 16 bases. The CDR3 totals 19 residues. Germline CDR1 and CDR2: MNHEY and SVGEGT. V lost 2 bases, J lost 0 bases, and 4 bases stayed unmatched. The CDR3 bases are TGTGCCAGCAGTTACCTTGGGACTAGCGGGGGGGACTCCTACAATGAGCAGTTCTTC. Amino acids: CASSYLGTSGGDSYNEQFF.

V and J are TRBV6-5 and TRBJ1-5; 9 positions agree with TRBD1. Germline V gives CDR1 MNHEY, CDR2 SVGAGI. The CDR3 contains 14 residues. The J segment lost 6 bases and the V segment lost 5 bases, leaving 5 bases of the junction unmatched. The CDR3 loop is CASSKQGAAQPQHF. In DNA, the CDR3 is TGTGCCAGCAGTAAACAGGGGGCGGCTCAGCCCCAGCATTTT.

The rearrangement uses TRBV6-1 and TRBJ1-4; D is undetermined. Germline CDR1 MNHNS, CDR2 SASEGT. The CDR3 has 15 amino acids. The ends were cut back, 2 bases at V and 5 bases at J, with 12 bases in the middle. Here the CDR3 reads CASSESLLVNEKLFF. CDR3 nucleotides: TGTGCCAGCAGTGAATCATTATTAGTGAATGAAAAACTGTTTTTT.

The chain links TRBV30 to TRBJ1-1; tentatively, D is TRBD1 (6 bases). CDR3 size: 12 residues. Trimming removed 2 bases from V and 10 bases from J, with 14 bases in between. Germline-derived CDR1 and CDR2 are GTSNPN and SVGIG (reference sequence). DNA of the CDR3: TGTGCCTGGAGTTCGGACAGCGAGGGAGCTTTCTTT. Translating gives CAWSSDSEGAFF.

The chain carries TRBV5-1 and TRBJ2-1; perhaps TRBD2 as D (7 bases). The CDR3 is 16 amino acids. Deletions cut 0 bases from V and 7 bases from J, with 17 bases between. Germline loops: CDR1 SGHRS, CDR2 YFSETQ. Here the CDR3 reads CASSLAEGGRGNEQFF. The CDR3 DNA is TGCGCCAGCAGCTTGGCCGAAGGGGGGCGGGGGAATGAGCAGTTCTTC.

This sequence joins TRBV7-8 and TRBJ2-3, with D perhaps matching TRBD2 (6 bases). From germline, CDR1 is SGHVS and CDR2 FQNEAQ. The V end lost 1 base, the J end lost 0 bases, and 8 bases lay between the germline ends. The CDR3 spans 15 residues. The CDR3 loop reads CASSLGGTSTDTQYF. The CDR3 region has the DNA TGTGCCAGCAGCTTAGGGGGGACTAGCACAGATACGCAGTATTTT. The complete variable domain, with remaining parts taken from reference TRBV7-8 and TRBJ2-3, reads GAGVSQSPRYKVAKRGQDVALRCDPISGHVSLFWYQQALGQGPEFLTYFQNEAQLDKSGLPSDRFFAERPEGSVSTLKIQRTQQEDSAVYLCASSLGGTSTDTQYFGPGTRLTVL.